This entry concerns a single T cell receptor (beta chain). The CDR3 has 12 residues. The ends were cut back, 11 bases at V and 16 bases at J, with 24 bases in the middle. Per the germline V gene, CDR1 is MNHNS and CDR2 is SASEGT. TCRdb fed the RT-PCR reads into MiXCR, producing one record per CDR3 protein. The profile shows more than 550,000 distinct CDR3 sequences, 12% to 15% of them singletons. The genes are TRBV6-1 and TRBJ2-1, with TRBD1 as a possible D gene (6 bases). This receptor was obtained from a female donor in good health, serving as a healthy control. Sequencing used memory CD4+ T cells from blood. The CDR3 spells CAVKTTGTPAFF. CDR3 nucleotides: TGTGCCGTAAAGACCACCGGGACACCTGCATTCTTC.